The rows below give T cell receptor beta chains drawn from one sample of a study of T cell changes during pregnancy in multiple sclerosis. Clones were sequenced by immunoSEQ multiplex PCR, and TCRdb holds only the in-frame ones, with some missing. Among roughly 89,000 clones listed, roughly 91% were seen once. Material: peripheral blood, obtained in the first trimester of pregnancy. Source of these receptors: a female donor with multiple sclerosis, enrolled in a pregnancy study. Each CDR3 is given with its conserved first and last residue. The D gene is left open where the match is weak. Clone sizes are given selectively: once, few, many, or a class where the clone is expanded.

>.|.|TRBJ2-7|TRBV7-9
TGTGCCAGCAGCTCAGAACGCTACGAGCAGTACTTC
CASSSERYEQYF
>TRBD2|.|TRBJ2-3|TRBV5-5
TGTGCCAGCAACGTATTGCCCATAGCGGGGGTGGCAGATACGCAGTATTTT
CASNVLPIAGVADTQYF
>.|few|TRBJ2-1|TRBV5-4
TGTGCCAGCAGCTTGGATCCGGAGCCGAGCTCCTACAATGAGCAGTTCTTC
CASSLDPEPSSYNEQFF
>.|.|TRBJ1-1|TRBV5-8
TGTGCCAGCAGTGACCGGGGGTGGGATGAAGCTTTCTTT
CASSDRGWDEAFF
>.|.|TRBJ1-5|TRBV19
TGTGCCAGTACGATACAGGGAAGGAAAGGGAATCAGCCCCAGCATTTT
CASTIQGRKGNQPQHF
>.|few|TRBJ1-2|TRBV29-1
TGCAGCACCGGGGAGGGAGGCGAAGGCTACACCTTC
CSTGEGGEGYTF
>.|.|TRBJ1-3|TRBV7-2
TGTGCCAGCAGCTTATGGGAGGCTGGAAACACCATATATTTT
CASSLWEAGNTIYF
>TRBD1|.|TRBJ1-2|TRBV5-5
TGTGCCAGCACCGCCCGGGGACAGGGAGAGGATGGCTACACCTTC
CASTARGQGEDGYTF
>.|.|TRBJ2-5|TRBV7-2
TGTGCCAGCAGCTTAGTTGTTAGGGGGGGCAAAGAGACCCAGTACTTC
CASSLVVRGGKETQYF
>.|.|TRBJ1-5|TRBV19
TGTGCCAGTAGCCTTGGACAGTTCAATCAGCCCCAGCATTTT
CASSLGQFNQPQHF
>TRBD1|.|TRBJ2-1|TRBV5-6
TGTGCCAGCAGCTTGGCCAGGGCGGGACAGGGGGCCGAGGAGCAGTTCTTC
CASSLARAGQGAEEQFF
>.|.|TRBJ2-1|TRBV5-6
TGTGCCACTAACGGGGGTGGAGACAATGAGCAGTTCTTC
CATNGGGDNEQFF
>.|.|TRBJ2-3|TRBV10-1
TGCGCCAGCAGTGAGTCGGGGGGGCGGGATACGCAGTATTTT
CASSESGGRDTQYF
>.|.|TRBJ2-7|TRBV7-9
TGTGCCAGCAGCTCATTCAGCGACGAGCAGTACTTC
CASSSFSDEQYF
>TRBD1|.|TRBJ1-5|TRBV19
TGTGCCAGTAGTATACCGGGACAGGGGGCCAGGCAGCCCCAGCATTTT
CASSIPGQGARQPQHF
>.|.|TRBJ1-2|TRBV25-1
TGTGCCAGCAGTGAAGTTAGCTCCCATGGCTACACCTTC
CASSEVSSHGYTF
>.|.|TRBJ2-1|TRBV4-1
TGCGCCAGCAGCCCCCGGGGGGCACAGAGCTCCTACAATGAGCAGTTCTTC
CASSPRGAQSSYNEQFF
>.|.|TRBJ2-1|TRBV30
TGTGCCTGGAGTGTATCGGCAGGGAATTTCGATGAGCAGTTCTTC
CAWSVSAGNFDEQFF
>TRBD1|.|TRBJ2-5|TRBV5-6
TGTGCCAGCAGCCCGGACAGGGGAGACGAGACCCAGTACTTC
CASSPDRGDETQYF
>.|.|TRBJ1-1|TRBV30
TGTGCCTGGACGTTGGGACAGAACACTGAAGCTTTCTTT
CAWTLGQNTEAFF
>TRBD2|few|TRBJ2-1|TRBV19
TGTGCCAGTAGAGGGCTAGCGGGGGAGAGTGAGCAGTTCTTC
CASRGLAGESEQFF
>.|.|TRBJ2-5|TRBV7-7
TGTGCTAGCAGCTTAGCGGGACAGAGCCAAGAGACCCAGTACTTC
CASSLAGQSQETQYF
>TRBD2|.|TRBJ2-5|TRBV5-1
TGTGCCAGCAGCTTGCGGGGGGGGGAGACCCAGTACTTC
CASSLRGGETQYF
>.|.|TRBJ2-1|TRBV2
TGTGCCAGCAGTGAAGAATGGGGGACATTAAATGAGCAGTTCTTC
CASSEEWGTLNEQFF
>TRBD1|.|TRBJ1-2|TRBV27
TGTGCCAGCAGTTTTCTTTGGGACAGGGGGTCCTATGGCTACACCTTC
CASSFLWDRGSYGYTF
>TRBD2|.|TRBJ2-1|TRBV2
TGTGCGTCTAGCGGATACAATGAGCAGTTCTTC
CASSGYNEQFF
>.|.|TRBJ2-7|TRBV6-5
TGTGCCAGCAGTTCCCCCCGGACACGTTCCACCTACGAGCAGTACTTC
CASSSPRTRSTYEQYF
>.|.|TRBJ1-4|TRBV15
TGTGCCACAGGACGGACAGCCGAAAAACTGTTTTTT
CATGRTAEKLFF
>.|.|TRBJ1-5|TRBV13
TGTGCCAGCAGCCGGTCAGGGAATCAGCCCCAGCATTTT
CASSRSGNQPQHF
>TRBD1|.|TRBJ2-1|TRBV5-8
TGTGCCAGCAGCTTCCCGGTTGGAAGCCGGGACAGGAATGAGCAGTTCTTC
CASSFPVGSRDRNEQFF
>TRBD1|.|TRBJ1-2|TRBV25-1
TGTGCCAGCAGCTTATCAGGACAGGGCGAAAACTATGGCTACACCTTC
CASSLSGQGENYGYTF
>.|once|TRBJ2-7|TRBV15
TGTGCCACCAGCAGAGAACAGCAGAGCTCCTACGAGCAGTACTTC
CATSREQQSSYEQYF
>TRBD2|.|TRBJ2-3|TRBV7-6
TGTGCCAGCAGCTTACGACTAGCGGGGGGGAGGGCAGATACGCAGTATTTT
CASSLRLAGGRADTQYF